Sequencing of this T cell receptor (beta chain) was carried out in a study of shared clonotypes between healthy human individuals. Looking at the study overall: Per donor, three plates held CD4 naive cells, three held CD4 memory, two held CD8 naive and one held CD8 memory.

Several immunoSEQ 96-well plates shared each subset's DNA, each plate a replicate. Here immunoSEQ multiplex PCR was the method, and the copy in TCRdb shows in-frame clones only, minus some. Of approximately 2,200,000 clones listed, more than 85% are singletons. Only CD45RO-negative cells positively selected for CCR7 counted as naive CD8 cells, so terminally differentiated effector memory CD45RA+ cells were excluded. Donors comprised healthy HIV-negative adults lacking recent acute infections or vaccinations. CDR3 length: 15 amino acids. CDR1 is ENHRY, CDR2 SYGVKD, per germline. The V end was cut by 2 bases, the J end by 13 bases, with 21 bases between.

This TCR was recovered from a young man in good health. Some clones in this sample may be carry-over from other donors' samples. Sequences were obtained from naive CD8+ T cells from PBMCs. The chain links TRBV10-3 to TRBJ1-3; D is perhaps TRBD1 (5 bases). The CDR3 loop reads CAISEGRDPNRAIYF. CDR3 bases: TGTGCCATCAGTGAGGGCCGGGACCCGAATCGTGCTATATATTTT.